A selection of T cell receptor beta chains follows, all from one sample in a study of cytomegalovirus exposure and HLA in healthy donors. The protocol was immunoSEQ multiplex PCR, while the TCRdb copy is restricted to in-frame clones and leaves out a portion. Counted here are roughly 200,000 clones, around 82% occurring once; the ten biggest clones make up around 1.6%. The specimen sequenced was PBMCs. The receptors originated from a man aged 40-50 years in good health and CMV-seropositive. Both conserved end residues are part of each CDR3. The order of the fields is V gene, clone size, J gene, D gene, CDR3 length, CDR3 DNA, CDR3 protein. A D gene is named only where the DNA matches it firmly. Clone size is given for some rows only: seen once, a few or many times, or a class if the clone is expanded.

v_gene: TRBV9; abundance: .; j_gene: TRBJ2-7; d_gene: TRBD1; len: 15; CDR3nt: TGTGCCAGCAGCGCCTCCGGGACAGGGAGGTACGAGCAGTACTTC; CDR3aa: CASSASGTGRYEQYF
v_gene: TRBV5-1; abundance: .; j_gene: TRBJ2-7; d_gene: .; len: 14; CDR3nt: TGCGCCAGCAGCTTGGGCGGTACCTCGGACGAGCAGTACTTC; CDR3aa: CASSLGGTSDEQYF
v_gene: TRBV25-1; abundance: few; j_gene: TRBJ2-5; d_gene: .; len: 13; CDR3nt: TGTGCCAGCAGCGGGCGGACTTCGGAGACCCAGTACTTC; CDR3aa: CASSGRTSETQYF
v_gene: TRBV4-2; abundance: .; j_gene: TRBJ2-5; d_gene: TRBD1; len: 14; CDR3nt: TGTGCCAGCAGCCAGGCGACAGGGGATGAGACCCAGTACTTC; CDR3aa: CASSQATGDETQYF
v_gene: TRBV18; abundance: .; j_gene: TRBJ2-3; d_gene: .; len: 13; CDR3nt: TGTGCCAGCTCACCAAGCGGGACAGATACGCAGTATTTT; CDR3aa: CASSPSGTDTQYF
v_gene: TRBV6-5; abundance: .; j_gene: TRBJ2-7; d_gene: TRBD2; len: 16; CDR3nt: TGTGCCAGCAGTTACCGGACTAGCGGGAGACCCTACGAGCAGTACTTC; CDR3aa: CASSYRTSGRPYEQYF
v_gene: TRBV19; abundance: .; j_gene: TRBJ1-1; d_gene: TRBD1; len: 16; CDR3nt: TGTGCCAGTAGTACCTCCAACGACAGGGGGAACACTGAAGCTTTCTTT; CDR3aa: CASSTSNDRGNTEAFF
v_gene: TRBV29-1; abundance: .; j_gene: TRBJ2-7; d_gene: .; len: 12; CDR3nt: TGCAGCGTTGGAGGGGGGGCCTACGAGCAGTACTTC; CDR3aa: CSVGGGAYEQYF
v_gene: TRBV19; abundance: .; j_gene: TRBJ1-5; d_gene: TRBD1; len: 13; CDR3nt: TGTGCCAGTGCTGACAGGGGCAATCAGCCCCAGCATTTT; CDR3aa: CASADRGNQPQHF
v_gene: TRBV7-2; abundance: .; j_gene: TRBJ2-5; d_gene: .; len: 14; CDR3nt: TGTGCCAGCAGCCCAGGACAGCCTCAAGAGACCCAGTACTTC; CDR3aa: CASSPGQPQETQYF
v_gene: TRBV11-2; abundance: once; j_gene: TRBJ2-3; d_gene: .; len: 17; CDR3nt: TGTGCCAGCAGCCTTCCAGGGTCCATAATGTTCACAGATACGCAGTATTTT; CDR3aa: CASSLPGSIMFTDTQYF
v_gene: TRBV4-1; abundance: .; j_gene: TRBJ2-7; d_gene: TRBD2; len: 16; CDR3nt: TGCGCCAGCAGCCAAGGAACCCTAGCGGATAACTACGAGCAGTACTTC; CDR3aa: CASSQGTLADNYEQYF
v_gene: TRBV14; abundance: .; j_gene: TRBJ2-7; d_gene: .; len: 12; CDR3nt: TGTGCCAGCAGTAAGGTTCAGACAGAGCAGTACTTC; CDR3aa: CASSKVQTEQYF
v_gene: TRBV29-1; abundance: .; j_gene: TRBJ2-1; d_gene: TRBD2; len: 13; CDR3nt: TGCAGCGTCGCCGGCGGGAGTCGGAATGAGCAGTTCTTC; CDR3aa: CSVAGGSRNEQFF
v_gene: TRBV27; abundance: .; j_gene: TRBJ2-7; d_gene: TRBD1; len: 13; CDR3nt: TGTGCCAGCAGTTTTGTCGACAGGGTCGAGCAGTACTTC; CDR3aa: CASSFVDRVEQYF
v_gene: TRBV19; abundance: .; j_gene: TRBJ2-7; d_gene: TRBD2; len: 20; CDR3nt: TGTGCCAGTAGTCCTACCCCCCTGAGAGCGGGAGGGCCGAGGTCCTACGAGCAGTACTTC; CDR3aa: CASSPTPLRAGGPRSYEQYF
v_gene: TRBV29-1; abundance: .; j_gene: TRBJ2-2; d_gene: .; len: 11; CDR3nt: TGCAGCGTTGGAGACACCGGGGAGCTGTTTTTT; CDR3aa: CSVGDTGELFF
v_gene: TRBV5-6; abundance: .; j_gene: TRBJ1-5; d_gene: TRBD1; len: 15; CDR3nt: TGTGCCAGCAGCACGGGACAGGGGGCATATCAGCCCCAGCATTTT; CDR3aa: CASSTGQGAYQPQHF
v_gene: TRBV15; abundance: .; j_gene: TRBJ1-5; d_gene: .; len: 15; CDR3nt: TGTGCCACCAGCAGAGATCCGAACTGGGGGGAGCCCCAGCATTTT; CDR3aa: CATSRDPNWGEPQHF
v_gene: TRBV25-1; abundance: .; j_gene: TRBJ2-1; d_gene: TRBD2; len: 16; CDR3nt: TGTGCCAGCAGTCTTAAAGGACTAGCGGGAGGGGGCGAGCAGTTCTTC; CDR3aa: CASSLKGLAGGGEQFF
v_gene: TRBV6-5; abundance: .; j_gene: TRBJ2-3; d_gene: TRBD1; len: 13; CDR3nt: TGTGCCAGCAGCTGGGACAGGGTCGATACGCAGTATTTT; CDR3aa: CASSWDRVDTQYF
v_gene: TRBV5-1; abundance: .; j_gene: TRBJ2-7; d_gene: TRBD2; len: 14; CDR3nt: TGCGCCAGCACCCGGGAGGGGCTGGCCTACGAGCAGTACTTC; CDR3aa: CASTREGLAYEQYF
v_gene: TRBV9; abundance: once; j_gene: TRBJ1-1; d_gene: .; len: 14; CDR3nt: TGTGCCAGCAGCGCCATGGGAGGGAACACTGAAGCTTTCTTT; CDR3aa: CASSAMGGNTEAFF
v_gene: TRBV11-2; abundance: .; j_gene: TRBJ1-5; d_gene: TRBD1; len: 15; CDR3nt: TGTGCCAGCAGCCTAAACACAGGGGGCGGTCAGCCCCAGCATTTT; CDR3aa: CASSLNTGGGQPQHF
v_gene: TRBV6-1; abundance: .; j_gene: TRBJ2-3; d_gene: TRBD1; len: 15; CDR3nt: TGTGCCAGCAGTGAATTTGACAGGGCGGCAGATACGCAGTATTTT; CDR3aa: CASSEFDRAADTQYF
v_gene: TRBV10-3; abundance: .; j_gene: TRBJ1-2; d_gene: .; len: 15; CDR3nt: TGTGCCATCAGTGAGTCCTCGCGCCATAACTATGTCTACACCTTC; CDR3aa: CAISESSRHNYVYTF
v_gene: TRBV29-1; abundance: .; j_gene: TRBJ1-2; d_gene: TRBD1; len: 15; CDR3nt: TGCAGCGTACCAACCGGGACAGGTGTCGGCTATGGCTACACCTTC; CDR3aa: CSVPTGTGVGYGYTF
v_gene: TRBV29-1; abundance: .; j_gene: TRBJ1-4; d_gene: .; len: 13; CDR3nt: TGCAGCGTGGTACAGGGATCGAGGGAAAAACTGTTTTTT; CDR3aa: CSVVQGSREKLFF
v_gene: TRBV19; abundance: .; j_gene: TRBJ2-2; d_gene: .; len: 15; CDR3nt: TGTGCCAGTAGCCCGGGTAGGCGGGGCACCGGGGAGCTGTTTTTT; CDR3aa: CASSPGRRGTGELFF
v_gene: TRBV27; abundance: .; j_gene: TRBJ1-1; d_gene: .; len: 14; CDR3nt: TGTGCCAGCAGCCGCCCCGGAGTTAACACTGAAGCTTTCTTT; CDR3aa: CASSRPGVNTEAFF
v_gene: TRBV25-1; abundance: .; j_gene: TRBJ2-3; d_gene: .; len: 15; CDR3nt: TGTGCCAGCAGTGTTGGACAAACCAGCACAGATACGCAGTATTTT; CDR3aa: CASSVGQTSTDTQYF
v_gene: TRBV9; abundance: .; j_gene: TRBJ1-2; d_gene: .; len: 15; CDR3nt: TGTGCCAGCAGCGTAGATGGAGGGTTCTCGTATGGCTACACCTTC; CDR3aa: CASSVDGGFSYGYTF
v_gene: TRBV29-1; abundance: .; j_gene: TRBJ2-4; d_gene: TRBD1; len: 14; CDR3nt: TGCAGCGTTGAAGGCCCGGGACAGAAAAACATTCAGTACTTC; CDR3aa: CSVEGPGQKNIQYF
v_gene: TRBV29-1; abundance: .; j_gene: TRBJ2-3; d_gene: TRBD2; len: 13; CDR3nt: TGCAGCACCCTGGGGGGGGATGGGAATACGCAGTATTTT; CDR3aa: CSTLGGDGNTQYF
v_gene: TRBV19; abundance: .; j_gene: TRBJ2-7; d_gene: TRBD1; len: 15; CDR3nt: TGTGCCAGTAGTATAGATAGGACAGGTCGGAACGAGCAGTACTTC; CDR3aa: CASSIDRTGRNEQYF
v_gene: TRBV7-6; abundance: few; j_gene: TRBJ2-1; d_gene: TRBD2; len: 18; CDR3nt: TGTGCCAGCAGCGAGCTTAGCGGGGGCGGGAGGCTCTACAATGAGCAGTTCTTC; CDR3aa: CASSELSGGGRLYNEQFF
v_gene: TRBV27; abundance: .; j_gene: TRBJ2-7; d_gene: .; len: 16; CDR3nt: TGTGCCAGCAGTTTATCAAATGGGGCAGCGCGTAACGAGCAGTACTTC; CDR3aa: CASSLSNGAARNEQYF
v_gene: TRBV19; abundance: .; j_gene: TRBJ1-1; d_gene: .; len: 13; CDR3nt: TGTGCCAGTAGATCGGGTTTCGTGGTTGAAGCTTTCTTT; CDR3aa: CASRSGFVVEAFF
v_gene: TRBV5-8; abundance: .; j_gene: TRBJ1-1; d_gene: .; len: 14; CDR3nt: TGTGCCAGCACCCCAAGCGGGGGAGGGACTGAAGCTTTCTTT; CDR3aa: CASTPSGGGTEAFF
v_gene: TRBV2; abundance: once; j_gene: TRBJ2-1; d_gene: .; len: 16; CDR3nt: TGTGCCAGCACAATGGGGCCCATGGCTTCCTACAATGAGCAGTTCTTC; CDR3aa: CASTMGPMASYNEQFF
v_gene: TRBV7-6; abundance: .; j_gene: TRBJ1-5; d_gene: TRBD1; len: 14; CDR3nt: TGTGCCAGCAGTTCTACAGGGGTAGGACAGCCCCAGCATTTT; CDR3aa: CASSSTGVGQPQHF
v_gene: TRBV4-1; abundance: .; j_gene: TRBJ1-4; d_gene: .; len: 16; CDR3nt: TGCGCCAGCAGCCTGAACCCCTCTTCTGAGCTAGAAAAACTGTTTTTT; CDR3aa: CASSLNPSSELEKLFF
v_gene: TRBV5-4; abundance: .; j_gene: TRBJ2-7; d_gene: TRBD2; len: 18; CDR3nt: TGTGCCAGCAGCTTGCTGAGCGGGAGGGCCCCCAGGGATTACGAGCAGTACTTC; CDR3aa: CASSLLSGRAPRDYEQYF
v_gene: TRBV28; abundance: few; j_gene: TRBJ1-3; d_gene: TRBD1; len: 15; CDR3nt: TGTGCCAGCACGGTCTTACGGGACAGCCCCTCCACCATATATTTT; CDR3aa: CASTVLRDSPSTIYF
v_gene: TRBV5-5; abundance: .; j_gene: TRBJ2-7; d_gene: .; len: 15; CDR3nt: TGTGCCAGCAGCTTGGTTGTTGGCCAGGGGATCGAGCAGTACTTC; CDR3aa: CASSLVVGQGIEQYF
v_gene: TRBV6-5; abundance: .; j_gene: TRBJ2-7; d_gene: TRBD1; len: 14; CDR3nt: TGTGCCAGCAGTTACTCGGACAGGTGGTACGAGCAGTACTTC; CDR3aa: CASSYSDRWYEQYF
v_gene: TRBV7-9; abundance: .; j_gene: TRBJ2-7; d_gene: .; len: 14; CDR3nt: TGTGCCAGCAGCTTAGCAGACAGGTTTGGCGAGCAGTACTTC; CDR3aa: CASSLADRFGEQYF
v_gene: TRBV4-1; abundance: .; j_gene: TRBJ2-1; d_gene: .; len: 14; CDR3nt: TGCGCCAGCAGCCAAGGACTAATCGGCAATGAGCAGTTCTTC; CDR3aa: CASSQGLIGNEQFF
v_gene: TRBV19; abundance: .; j_gene: TRBJ2-5; d_gene: TRBD2; len: 16; CDR3nt: TGTGCCAGTAGTAACCAGGGACTAGCGGGTCGAGAGACCCAGTACTTC; CDR3aa: CASSNQGLAGRETQYF
v_gene: TRBV5-1; abundance: .; j_gene: TRBJ2-5; d_gene: TRBD1; len: 15; CDR3nt: TGCGCCAGCAGTACCGGGACAGGGGTTGGAGAGACCCAGTACTTC; CDR3aa: CASSTGTGVGETQYF
v_gene: TRBV28; abundance: few; j_gene: TRBJ2-7; d_gene: TRBD2; len: 16; CDR3nt: TGTGCCAGCAGTTTCTTAGCGGGAGGGCGACGGTACGAGCAGTACTTC; CDR3aa: CASSFLAGGRRYEQYF
v_gene: TRBV28; abundance: .; j_gene: TRBJ1-2; d_gene: TRBD1; len: 14; CDR3nt: TGTGCCAGCAGTCCACGGGACAGCTTCTATGGCTACACCTTC; CDR3aa: CASSPRDSFYGYTF
v_gene: TRBV9; abundance: .; j_gene: TRBJ1-5; d_gene: .; len: 16; CDR3nt: TGTGCCAGCAGCCCTTACGACAGAGATAGCAATCAGCCCCAGCATTTT; CDR3aa: CASSPYDRDSNQPQHF
v_gene: TRBV19; abundance: .; j_gene: TRBJ2-2; d_gene: .; len: 14; CDR3nt: TGTGCCAGCTCCCAGTTCGCGAACACCGGGGAGCTGTTTTTT; CDR3aa: CASSQFANTGELFF
v_gene: TRBV6-1; abundance: .; j_gene: TRBJ1-2; d_gene: .; len: 15; CDR3nt: TGTGCCAGCAGTGAAACTCGGGGTGGAAACTATGGCTACACCTTC; CDR3aa: CASSETRGGNYGYTF
v_gene: TRBV19; abundance: .; j_gene: TRBJ2-2; d_gene: .; len: 15; CDR3nt: TGTGCCAGTAAAGGGGTCAGGGTTAACACCGGGGAGCTGTTTTTT; CDR3aa: CASKGVRVNTGELFF
v_gene: TRBV4-2; abundance: few; j_gene: TRBJ2-1; d_gene: TRBD1; len: 16; CDR3nt: TGTGCCAGCAGCCAAGAATGGACAGGGTTCAACAATGAGCAGTTCTTC; CDR3aa: CASSQEWTGFNNEQFF
v_gene: TRBV6-5; abundance: few; j_gene: TRBJ2-7; d_gene: .; len: 14; CDR3nt: TGTGCCAGCAGTTACAACCACGGCGGCTACGAGCAGTACTTC; CDR3aa: CASSYNHGGYEQYF
v_gene: TRBV5-4; abundance: .; j_gene: TRBJ2-7; d_gene: .; len: 14; CDR3nt: TGTGCCAGCAGCCGGGCGGACAGTTTATACGAGCAGTACTTC; CDR3aa: CASSRADSLYEQYF